Following are 23 T cell receptor beta chains from one sample sequenced in a study of shared clonotypes between healthy human individuals (TCRdb year 2020). CD8 naive samples were obtained by positive selection for CCR7 among CD45RO-negative cells, yielding a CD45RA+CCR7+ population from which TemRA cells were excluded. The library was produced with the immunoSEQ multiplex PCR assay. Entries here come from immuneACCESS through TCRdb and include only in-frame sequences with V and J called. Some clones fail to appear in such tables; in the studies checked, an unresolved V gene covers under half of the shortfall, and the cause of the remainder is unknown. The sample table lists some 2 million clones, over 85% of them with a count of one. The top ten clonotypes cover under 1.5% of the sample. The sample consisted of naive CD8+ T cells sorted from blood. The sample's cell subset or site label, in plain terms: CD45RA+CCR7+. Source of these receptors: a man aged 18 to 30 in good health.

V gene TRBV4-1 combines with J gene TRBJ1-1; the match to TRBD1 covers 8 bases. Germline loops: CDR1 MGHRA, CDR2 YSYEKL. V shed 0 bases and J 1 base; nucleotides not matched to a gene: 19. The CDR3 consists of 21 residues. The CDR3 bases are TGCGCCAGCAGCCAAGATGTTCAGGGGGCCTGGTTCGGAGAGGGGAACACTGAAGCTTTCTTT. The encoded protein is CASSQDVQGAWFGEGNTEAFF.

This chain connects TRBV7-9 to TRBJ2-5; the match to TRBD1 covers 9 bases. Per germline, CDR1 SEHNR and CDR2 FQNEAQ (reference sequence). J lost 5 bases, V lost 4 bases, and 8 bases had no gene match. CDR3 length: 15 residues. The chain's CDR3 is CASSSAQGAPETQYF. DNA of the CDR3: TGTGCCAGCAGCTCAGCACAGGGGGCGCCTGAGACCCAGTACTTC.

This chain uses TRBV4-1 with TRBJ2-2; 9 bases line up with TRBD2. Trimming took 0 bases from V and 5 from J; bases not matched to a gene: 7. Germline CDR1 reads MGHRA; CDR2 reads YSYEKL. This CDR3 is 17 amino acids long. The CDR3 DNA reads TGCGCCAGCAGCCAAGATCTTATCGCGGGAGGGACCGGGGAGCTGTTTTTT. This translates into CASSQDLIAGGTGELFF.

The chain has TRBV7-6 and TRBJ2-6; no firm D call. There are 16 residues in the CDR3. The V end lost 0 bases, the J end lost 0 bases, and 6 bases lay between the germline ends. Per the germline V gene, CDR1 is SGHVS and CDR2 is FNYEAQ. The CDR3 sequence is CASSLAGVSGANVLTF. The CDR3, as DNA: TGTGCCAGCAGCTTAGCTGGGGTCTCTGGGGCCAACGTCCTGACTTTC.

The V call is TRBV7-9, the J call TRBJ2-1; 7 bases map to TRBD1. CDR1 and CDR2 from the germline V gene are SEHNR and FQNEAQ (reference sequence). This CDR3 is built from 16 residues. Trimming took 0 bases from V and 4 from J; bases not matched to a gene: 6. CDR3 DNA sequence: TGTGCCAGCAGCTTAGCTCCGGGACAGATATACAATGAGCAGTTCTTC. It yields the protein CASSLAPGQIYNEQFF. Drawing the rest from reference TRBV7-9 and TRBJ2-1, the complete variable domain is DTGVSQNPRHKITKRGQNVTFRCDPISEHNRLYWYRQTLGQGPEFLTYFQNEAQLEKSRLLSDRFSAERPKGSFSTLEIQRTEQGDSAMYLCASSLAPGQIYNEQFFGPGTRLTVL.

The chain links TRBV7-8 to TRBJ2-5; the match to TRBD2 covers 15 bases. The CDR3 extends over 18 amino acids. Trimming removed 4 bases from V and 3 bases from J; junction bases left unmatched: 9. Germline CDR1 SGHVS, CDR2 FQNEAQ. Written as DNA, the CDR3 is TGTGCCAGCAGCTCCGGACTAGCGGGGGGGTTCCTCGAAGAGACCCAGTACTTC. It encodes CASSSGLAGGFLEETQYF.

The chain combines TRBV4-3 with TRBJ2-7; a weak D match, TRBD2 (6 bases). The V and J ends lost 0 bases and 2 bases respectively, with 17 bases between them. This CDR3 contains 17 residues. Per the germline V gene, CDR1 is LGHNA and CDR2 is YSLEER. The CDR3 DNA follows: TGCGCCAGCAGCCAAGAGGGTATAAGCGGGCCGACCTACGAGCAGTACTTC. It codes for CASSQEGISGPTYEQYF.

The rearrangement joins TRBV28 to TRBJ1-1; a weak D match, TRBD1 (5 bases). The CDR3 runs to 15 residues. Germline-derived CDR1 and CDR2 are MDHEN and SYDVKM. V was trimmed by 1 base and J by 5 bases, leaving 14 bases between them. CDR3 bases: TGTGCCAGCAGTTTATTTCCGGGGGAGACGACTGAAGCTTTCTTT. As protein: CASSLFPGETTEAFF.

This rearrangement joins TRBV18 to TRBJ2-7, with 9 bases aligning to TRBD1. CDR3 length equals 14 residues. The V gene's germline CDR1 is KGHSH and CDR2 LQKENI. After removal of 3 bases from V and 5 bases from J, the junction contained 5 bases not matched to a gene. The CDR3 is CASSPTGGRDEQYF. In DNA form, the CDR3 reads TGTGCCAGCTCACCGACAGGGGGACGCGACGAGCAGTACTTC.

This rearrangement joins TRBV1 to TRBJ2-5. TRBV1 is a documented pseudogene. The CDR3 sequence is 11 residues long. In DNA form, the CDR3 reads TGCACCAGCAGCCGGGTAGAGACCCAGTACTTC. Its protein is CTSSRVETQYF.

The chain has TRBV28 and TRBJ1-5; 7 positions agree with TRBD1. J was trimmed by 9 bases and V by 3 bases; bases with no gene match: 2. Germline V gene sequence: CDR1 MDHEN, CDR2 SYDVKM. The CDR3 is made up of 12 amino acids. The chain's CDR3 is CASSFWTGPQHF. DNA of the CDR3: TGTGCCAGCAGTTTCTGGACAGGGCCCCAGCATTTT.

The chain joins TRBV7-9 to TRBJ2-5, with D maybe TRBD1 (6 bases). CDR1 is SEHNR, CDR2 FQNEAQ, per germline (reference sequence). The CDR3 totals 16 residues. Trimming shortened V by 6 bases and J by 2 bases, and 19 bases separated the two germline ends. The CDR3 here is CASSQHTDRNQETQYF. CDR3 bases: TGTGCCAGCAGTCAACACACGGACAGAAATCAAGAGACCCAGTACTTC. Filled out from reference TRBV7-9 and TRBJ2-5, the complete variable domain reads DTGVSQNPRHKITKRGQNVTFRCDPISEHNRLYWYRQTLGQGPEFLTYFQNEAQLEKSRLLSDRFSAERPKGSFSTLEIQRTEQGDSAMYLCASSQHTDRNQETQYFGPGTRLLVL.

Details on this clone: At one of its ends the junction is not consistent with the germline gene, which may arise from a read error. The genes are TRBV2 and TRBJ1-1; tentatively, D is TRBD1 (5 bases). Germline V CDR1 and CDR2: SNHLY, FYNNEI. The CDR3 has 13 residues. The CDR3 loop is CASREDRNTEAFF. For the CDR3, the DNA is TGTGCCAGCAGGGAAGACAGAAACACTGAAGCTTTCTTT.

The chain recombines TRBV4-1 with TRBJ2-5; 9 bases are a match to TRBD2. The CDR3 is 15 amino acids. Germline V gene lookup returns CDR1 MGHRA and CDR2 YSYEKL. V shed 1 base, J shed 6 bases, and the junction held 6 bases outside the gene matches. The CDR3 sequence: CASSQAGTSWQTQYF. The CDR3, as DNA: TGCGCCAGCAGCCAAGCTGGGACTAGCTGGCAGACCCAGTACTTC.

The chain employs TRBV29-1 and TRBJ1-1; D is unresolved. Germline lookup yields CDR1 SQVTM and CDR2 ANQGSEA. V was shortened by 7 bases and J by 1 base, with 13 bases between the two germline ends. There are 13 residues in the CDR3. CDR3 sequence: CSDTGPENTEAFF. The DNA for the CDR3 is TGCAGCGACACCGGGCCGGAGAACACTGAAGCTTTCTTT.

About this clone: Other DNA sequences in this specimen translate into the identical CDR3. V gene TRBV9 combines with J gene TRBJ2-1; TRBD2 matches 7 bases. V shed 0 bases, J shed 7 bases, and the junction held 7 bases outside the gene matches. There are 15 residues in the CDR3. Germline CDR1 reads SGDLS; CDR2 reads YYNGEE. The CDR3: CASSVGVGGGNEQFF. The DNA for the CDR3 is TGTGCCAGCAGCGTAGGGGTCGGCGGGGGAAATGAGCAGTTCTTC.

V is TRBV7-9 and J is TRBJ1-3, with D perhaps matching TRBD1 (5 bases). The V end was cut by 1 base, the J end by 4 bases, with 14 bases between. CDR1 and CDR2 from the germline V gene are SEHNR and FQNEAQ (reference sequence). CDR3 length: 16 amino acids. The CDR3 region is CASSLGVGVFGNTIYF. The CDR3 DNA is TGTGCCAGCAGCTTAGGCGTAGGGGTGTTCGGAAACACCATATATTTT. Together with reference TRBV7-9 and TRBJ1-3, the CDR3 gives the full variable domain: DTGVSQNPRHKITKRGQNVTFRCDPISEHNRLYWYRQTLGQGPEFLTYFQNEAQLEKSRLLSDRFSAERPKGSFSTLEIQRTEQGDSAMYLCASSLGVGVFGNTIYFGEGSWLTVV.

This clone has a single count. The chain combines TRBV28 with TRBJ1-5, with a weak D call TRBD1 (6 bases). This CDR3 is 16 amino acids long. From germline, CDR1 is MDHEN and CDR2 SYDVKM. Trimming stripped 8 bases from V and 0 bases from J, with 17 bases between. The CDR3 region has the DNA TGTGCCAGCGTCTCACAGGGTATCTATAGCAATCAGCCCCAGCATTTT. This codes for CASVSQGIYSNQPQHF.

For the CDR3, the DNA is TGTGCCAGCAGCCCTGGGGGATCATATGAAAAACTGTTTTTT. The encoded protein is CASSPGGSYEKLFF. V and J are TRBV11-2 and TRBJ1-4, with D possibly matching TRBD1 (5 bases). CDR1 and CDR2 (germline): SGHAT, FQNNGV. The CDR3 contains 14 residues. V was clipped by 5 bases and J by 6 bases, with 13 bases between them.

J is TRBJ2-2 and V is TRBV19; TRBD2 agrees at 15 bases. CDR1 is LNHDA, CDR2 SQIVND, per germline (reference sequence). The J segment lost 3 bases and the V segment lost 10 bases, leaving 9 bases of the junction unmatched. This CDR3 is 17 amino acids long. The CDR3 spells CATAGLAGGPDTGELFF. CDR3 DNA: TGTGCCACCGCAGGACTAGCGGGAGGGCCGGACACCGGGGAGCTGTTTTTT.

The chain couples TRBV7-3 to TRBJ2-5, with unresolved D. Germline assignment: CDR1 SGHTA and CDR2 FQGTGA. The CDR3 loop spans 10 amino acids. Trimming pared 3 bases from V and 5 bases from J, leaving 1 base between. CDR3 in amino acids: CASSLETQYF. The DNA for the CDR3 is TGTGCCAGCAGCTTGGAGACCCAGTACTTC.

This chain links TRBV28 with TRBJ2-3, with D hard to call. Trimming removed 6 bases from V and 0 bases from J, with 13 bases in between. The germline V gene encodes CDR1 MDHEN and CDR2 SYDVKM. CDR3 size: 15 residues. CDR3 DNA: TGTGCCAGCAGCGACGGGTGGCGTAGCACAGATACGCAGTATTTT. This sequence encodes CASSDGWRSTDTQYF.

The chain joins TRBV19 to TRBJ1-5, with D hard to call. V was shortened by 3 bases and J by 3 bases, with 9 bases between the two germline ends. CDR1 and CDR2 (germline): LNHDA, SQIVND (reference sequence). The length of the CDR3 is 14 residues. The CDR3 loop is CASSIVGFNQPQHF. CDR3 in DNA: TGTGCCAGTAGTATCGTAGGGTTCAATCAGCCCCAGCATTTT.